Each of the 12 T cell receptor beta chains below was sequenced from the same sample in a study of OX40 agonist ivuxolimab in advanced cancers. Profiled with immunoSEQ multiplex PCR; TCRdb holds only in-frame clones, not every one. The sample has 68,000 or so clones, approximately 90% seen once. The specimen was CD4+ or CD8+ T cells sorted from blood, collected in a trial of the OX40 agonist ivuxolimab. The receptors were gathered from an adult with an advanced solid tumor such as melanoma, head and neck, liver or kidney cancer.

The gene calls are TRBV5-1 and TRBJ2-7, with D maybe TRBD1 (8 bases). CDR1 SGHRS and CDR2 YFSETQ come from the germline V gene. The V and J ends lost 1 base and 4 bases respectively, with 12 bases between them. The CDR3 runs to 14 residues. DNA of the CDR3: TGCGCCAGCAGCTTGACAGGGGGGGCTTACGAGCAGTACTTC. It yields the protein CASSLTGGAYEQYF.

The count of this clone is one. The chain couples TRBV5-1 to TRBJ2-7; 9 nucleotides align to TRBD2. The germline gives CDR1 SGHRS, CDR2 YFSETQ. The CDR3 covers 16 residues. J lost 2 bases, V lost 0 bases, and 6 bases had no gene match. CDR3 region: CASSLAGASGTYEQYF. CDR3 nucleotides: TGCGCCAGCAGCTTGGCCGGGGCTAGCGGGACCTACGAGCAGTACTTC.

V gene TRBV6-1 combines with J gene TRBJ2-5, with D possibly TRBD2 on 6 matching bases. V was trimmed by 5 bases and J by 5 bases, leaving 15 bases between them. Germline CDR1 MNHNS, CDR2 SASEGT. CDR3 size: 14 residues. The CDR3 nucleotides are TGTGCCAGCAGTTCTCCGGGGGATAGGGAGACCCAGTACTTC. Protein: CASSSPGDRETQYF.

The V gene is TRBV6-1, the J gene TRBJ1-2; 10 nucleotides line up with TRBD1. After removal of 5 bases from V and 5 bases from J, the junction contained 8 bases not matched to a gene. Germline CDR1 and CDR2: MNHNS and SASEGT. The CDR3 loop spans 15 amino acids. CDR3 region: CASSIQRQGAYGYTF. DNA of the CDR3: TGTGCCAGCAGTATCCAGCGACAGGGGGCGTATGGCTACACCTTC.

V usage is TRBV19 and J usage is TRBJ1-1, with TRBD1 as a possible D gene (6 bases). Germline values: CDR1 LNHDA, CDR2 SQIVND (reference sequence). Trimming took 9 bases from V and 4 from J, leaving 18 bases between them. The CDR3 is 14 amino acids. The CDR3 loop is CASTKQGGSTEAFF. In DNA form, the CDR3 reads TGTGCCAGCACGAAACAGGGTGGGAGCACTGAAGCTTTCTTT.

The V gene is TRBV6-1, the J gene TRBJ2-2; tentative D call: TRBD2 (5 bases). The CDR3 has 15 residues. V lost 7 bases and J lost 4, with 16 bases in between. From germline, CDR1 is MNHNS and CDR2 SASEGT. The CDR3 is CASKVNEGSTGELFF. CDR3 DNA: TGTGCCAGCAAGGTGAACGAAGGGAGCACCGGGGAGCTGTTTTTT.

CDR3 in amino acids: CASRLGKGHSPLHF. CDR3 coding DNA: TGTGCCAGCAGGTTAGGAAAGGGACATTCACCCCTCCACTTT. This rearrangement joins TRBV6-6 to TRBJ1-6; tentative D call: TRBD1 (5 bases). The V and J ends lost 6 bases and 8 bases respectively, with 14 bases between them. The CDR3 is 14 residues long. Germline loops: CDR1 MNHNY, CDR2 SVGAGI (reference sequence).

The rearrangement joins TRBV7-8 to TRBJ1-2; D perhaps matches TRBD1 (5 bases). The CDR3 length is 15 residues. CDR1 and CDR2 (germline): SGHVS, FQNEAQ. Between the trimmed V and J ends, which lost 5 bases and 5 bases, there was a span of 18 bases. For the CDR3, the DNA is TGTGCCAGCAGCGCCCGGGGCTTACAAAATTATGGCTACACCTTC. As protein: CASSARGLQNYGYTF.

This CDR3 reads CASSQDQSLAGGSRYNEQFF. The CDR3 nucleotides read TGTGCCAGCAGCCAAGATCAGTCGCTAGCGGGGGGGTCCCGTTACAATGAGCAGTTCTTC. J is TRBJ2-1 and V is TRBV4-2; 12 bases match TRBD2. The CDR3 contains 20 residues. The germline V gene has CDR1 LGHNA and CDR2 YNFKEQ. The V segment lost 0 bases and the J segment 4 bases; nucleotides outside the gene matches: 13.

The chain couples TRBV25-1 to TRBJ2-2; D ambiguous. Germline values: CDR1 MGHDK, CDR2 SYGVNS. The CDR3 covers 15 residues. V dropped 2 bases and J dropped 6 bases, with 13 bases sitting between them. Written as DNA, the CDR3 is TGTGCCAGCAGTGAACTGGCTCTCGCGGCCGGGGAGCTGTTTTTT. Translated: CASSELALAAGELFF.

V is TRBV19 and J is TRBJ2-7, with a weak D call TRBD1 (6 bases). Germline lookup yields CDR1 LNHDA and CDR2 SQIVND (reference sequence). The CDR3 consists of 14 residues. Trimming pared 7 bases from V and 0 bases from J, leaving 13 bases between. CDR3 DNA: TGTGCCAGTACCGCGACAGGCGTCTCCTACGAGCAGTACTTC. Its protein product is CASTATGVSYEQYF.

CDR3 sequence: CASSLAGQEETQYF. In DNA form, the CDR3 reads TGTGCCAGCAGCTTGGCCGGACAGGAAGAGACCCAGTACTTC. The chain carries TRBV5-6 and TRBJ2-5; 7 positions match TRBD1. The V gene end was trimmed by 0 bases and the J gene end by 3 bases; junction bases not matched to a gene: 2. The V gene's germline CDR1 is SGHDT and CDR2 YYEEEE. The CDR3 consists of 14 residues.